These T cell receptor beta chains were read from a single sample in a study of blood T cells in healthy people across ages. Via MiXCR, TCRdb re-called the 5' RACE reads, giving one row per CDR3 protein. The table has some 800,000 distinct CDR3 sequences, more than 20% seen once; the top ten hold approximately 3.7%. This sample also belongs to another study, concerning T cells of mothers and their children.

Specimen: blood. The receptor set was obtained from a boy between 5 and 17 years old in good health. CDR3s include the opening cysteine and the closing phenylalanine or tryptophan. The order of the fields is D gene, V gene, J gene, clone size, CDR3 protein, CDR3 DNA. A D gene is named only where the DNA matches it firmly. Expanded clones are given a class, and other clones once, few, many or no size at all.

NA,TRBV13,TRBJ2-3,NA,CASSLVERTDTQYF,TGTGCCAGCAGCTTAGTCGAGAGAACAGATACGCAGTATTTT
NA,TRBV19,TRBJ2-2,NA,CASRVNGARQGGELFF,TGTGCCAGTAGGGTCAACGGAGCGCGACAAGGAGGGGAGCTGTTTTTT
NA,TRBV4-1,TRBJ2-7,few,CASSQGGLFYEQYF,TGCGCCAGCAGCCAAGGAGGCCTATTCTACGAGCAGTACTTC
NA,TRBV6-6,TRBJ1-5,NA,CASSPGEYQPQHF,TGTGCCAGCAGCCCCGGGGAATACCAGCCCCAGCATTTT
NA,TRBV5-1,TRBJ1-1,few,CASSPGTLNTEAFF,TGCGCCAGCAGCCCAGGGACTCTGAACACTGAAGCTTTCTTT
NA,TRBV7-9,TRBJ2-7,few,CASSSSGDEQYF,TGTGCCAGCAGCTCATCGGGAGACGAGCAGTACTTC
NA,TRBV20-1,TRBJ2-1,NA,CSARSPPPALRYNEQFF,TGCAGTGCTAGAAGCCCCCCGCCCGCTCTTAGATACAATGAGCAGTTCTTC
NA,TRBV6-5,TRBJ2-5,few,CASRGTAEAQYF,TGTGCCAGCAGGGGGACCGCGGAAGCCCAGTACTTC
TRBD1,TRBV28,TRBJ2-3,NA,CASSSHDRGATDTQYF,TGTGCCAGCAGTTCTCATGACAGGGGTGCAACAGATACGCAGTATTTT
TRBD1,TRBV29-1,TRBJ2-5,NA,CSVEDLGQEKETQYF,TGCAGCGTTGAAGATCTTGGACAGGAAAAAGAGACCCAGTACTTC
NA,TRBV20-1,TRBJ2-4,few,CSARDMSSKNIRYF,TGCAGTGCTAGAGATATGAGTTCCAAAAACATTCGGTACTTC
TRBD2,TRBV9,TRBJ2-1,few,CASSVGAGGYSYNEQFF,TGTGCCAGCAGCGTAGGGGCGGGGGGGTACTCCTACAATGAGCAGTTCTTC
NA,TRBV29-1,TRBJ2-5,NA,CSVVSAQTIQETQYF,TGCAGCGTTGTATCAGCGCAGACGATACAAGAGACCCAGTACTTC
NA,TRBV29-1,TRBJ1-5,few,CSAKDTNQPQHF,TGCAGCGCCAAGGACACCAATCAGCCCCAGCATTTT
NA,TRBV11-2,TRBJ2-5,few,CASSFGNRVQETQYF,TGTGCCAGCAGCTTTGGGAATAGGGTACAAGAGACCCAGTACTTC
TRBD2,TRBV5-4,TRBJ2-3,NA,CASSLGGGPDTQYF,TGTGCCAGCAGCTTGGGCGGGGGGCCGGATACGCAGTATTTT
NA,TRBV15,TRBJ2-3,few,CATSRDADTQYF,TGTGCCACCAGCAGAGACGCCGATACGCAGTATTTT
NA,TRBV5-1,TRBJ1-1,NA,CASSSQGWNTVAFF,TGCGCCAGCAGCTCGCAGGGGTGGAACACTGTAGCTTTCTTT
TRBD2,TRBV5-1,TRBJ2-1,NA,CASSLEASGGDEQFF,TGCGCCAGCAGCTTGGAGGCTAGCGGGGGCGATGAGCAGTTCTTC
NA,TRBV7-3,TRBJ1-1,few,CASSLGYPGYTEAFF,TGTGCCAGCAGCTTAGGATACCCGGGGTACACTGAAGCTTTCTTT
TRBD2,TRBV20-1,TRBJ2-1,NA,CSAREGGGSKSYNEQFF,TGCAGTGCTAGAGAGGGCGGCGGGAGCAAATCCTACAATGAGCAGTTCTTC
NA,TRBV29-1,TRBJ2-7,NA,CSVETGPHEQYF,TGCAGCGTTGAAACGGGACCCCACGAGCAGTACTTC
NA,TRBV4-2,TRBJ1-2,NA,CASSQGIMLVNYGYTF,TGTGCCAGCAGCCAAGGAATAATGCTGGTTAACTATGGCTACACCTTC
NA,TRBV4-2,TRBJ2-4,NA,CASSRAGTKNIQYF,TGTGCCAGCAGCAGAGCCGGGACGAAAAACATTCAGTACTTC
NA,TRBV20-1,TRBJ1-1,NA,CSARDGGSLRTEAFF,TGCAGTGCTAGAGATGGTGGAAGTTTACGCACTGAAGCTTTCTTT
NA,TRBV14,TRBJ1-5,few,CASSPQLGLAGGPTSTDTQHF,TGTGCCAGCAGCCCCCAACTTGGGCTAGCGGGAGGCCCGACTAGCACAGATACGCAGCATTTT
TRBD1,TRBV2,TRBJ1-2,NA,CASITDRDNYGYTF,TGTGCCAGCATTACGGACAGGGATAACTATGGCTACACCTTC
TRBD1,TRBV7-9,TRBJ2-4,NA,CASSSTGTGNIQYF,TGTGCCAGCAGCTCAACCGGGACAGGGAACATTCAGTACTTC
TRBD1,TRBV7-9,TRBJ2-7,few,CASSQRQGPAYEQYF,TGTGCCAGCAGCCAACGACAGGGGCCAGCCTACGAGCAGTACTTC
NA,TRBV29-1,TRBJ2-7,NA,CSVATEVAYEQYF,TGCAGCGTGGCGACAGAGGTAGCCTACGAGCAGTACTTC
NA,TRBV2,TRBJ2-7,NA,CASSDLVKTVSYEQYF,TGTGCCAGCAGTGATCTGGTAAAAACCGTCTCCTACGAGCAGTACTTC
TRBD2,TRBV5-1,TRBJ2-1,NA,CASSRKLAGGYNEQFF,TGCGCCAGCAGCCGCAAGCTAGCGGGAGGGTACAATGAGCAGTTCTTC
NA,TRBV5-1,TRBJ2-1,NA,CASSFLSGLAPNEQFF,TGCGCCAGCAGCTTTTTGTCAGGGCTTGCTCCTAATGAGCAGTTCTTC
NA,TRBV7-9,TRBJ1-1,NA,CASSQIEAFF,TGTGCCAGCAGCCAGATTGAAGCTTTCTTT
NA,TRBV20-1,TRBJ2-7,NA,CSARDRNPQERYEQYF,TGCAGTGCTAGAGATAGGAATCCGCAGGAACGGTACGAGCAGTACTTC
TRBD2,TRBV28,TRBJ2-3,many,CASRPLRGGYTDTQYF,TGTGCCAGCAGACCTCTTCGCGGGGGATACACAGATACGCAGTATTTT
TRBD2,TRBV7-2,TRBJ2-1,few,CASSLELGGALSSYNEQFF,TGTGCCAGCAGCTTAGAGCTCGGGGGGGCCCTCAGCTCCTACAATGAGCAGTTCTTC
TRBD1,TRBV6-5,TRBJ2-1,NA,CASSRQDRGRNEQFF,TGTGCCAGCAGCCGCCAGGACAGGGGTCGGAATGAGCAGTTCTTC
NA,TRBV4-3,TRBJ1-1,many,CASSQELAGLGADTEAFF,TGCGCCAGCAGCCAAGAGTTAGCGGGACTGGGGGCGGACACTGAAGCTTTCTTT
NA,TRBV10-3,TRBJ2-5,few,CAISRGTDSRGAQYF,TGTGCCATCAGTCGAGGGACAGACTCGAGGGGGGCCCAGTACTTC
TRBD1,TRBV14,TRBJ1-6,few,CASSQDIGRGFVSSPLHF,TGTGCCAGCAGCCAAGATATCGGCAGGGGGTTCGTAAGTTCACCCCTCCACTTT
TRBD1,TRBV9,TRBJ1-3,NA,CASSAGQAVGNTIYF,TGTGCCAGCAGCGCAGGACAGGCCGTCGGAAACACCATATATTTT
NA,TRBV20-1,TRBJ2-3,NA,CSAREEYLGSTDTQYF,TGCAGTGCTAGAGAGGAGTACCTAGGGAGCACAGATACGCAGTATTTT
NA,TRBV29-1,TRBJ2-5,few,CSATGLQETQYF,TGCAGCGCTACAGGTCTACAAGAGACCCAGTACTTC
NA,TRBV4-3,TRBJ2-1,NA,CASSQDEVRSGEQFF,TGCGCCAGCAGCCAAGACGAAGTGCGGTCAGGTGAGCAGTTCTTC
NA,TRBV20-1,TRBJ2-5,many,CSAEEETQYF,TGCAGTGCCGAAGAAGAGACCCAGTACTTC
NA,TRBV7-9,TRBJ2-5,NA,CASSYGRPQETQYF,TGTGCCAGCAGCTACGGACGACCTCAAGAGACCCAGTACTTC
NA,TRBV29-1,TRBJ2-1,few,CSVELDSSYNEQFF,TGCAGCGTTGAGTTGGATAGCTCCTACAATGAGCAGTTCTTC
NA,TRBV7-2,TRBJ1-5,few,CASSPAIWGGSQHF,TGTGCCAGCAGCCCGGCGATCTGGGGGGGGTCCCAGCATTTT
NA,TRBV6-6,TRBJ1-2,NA,CASRRGHYGYTF,TGTGCCAGCAGAAGAGGCCACTATGGCTACACCTTC
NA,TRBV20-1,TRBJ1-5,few,CSAVGYSNQPQHF,TGCAGTGCTGTGGGCTATAGCAATCAGCCCCAGCATTTT